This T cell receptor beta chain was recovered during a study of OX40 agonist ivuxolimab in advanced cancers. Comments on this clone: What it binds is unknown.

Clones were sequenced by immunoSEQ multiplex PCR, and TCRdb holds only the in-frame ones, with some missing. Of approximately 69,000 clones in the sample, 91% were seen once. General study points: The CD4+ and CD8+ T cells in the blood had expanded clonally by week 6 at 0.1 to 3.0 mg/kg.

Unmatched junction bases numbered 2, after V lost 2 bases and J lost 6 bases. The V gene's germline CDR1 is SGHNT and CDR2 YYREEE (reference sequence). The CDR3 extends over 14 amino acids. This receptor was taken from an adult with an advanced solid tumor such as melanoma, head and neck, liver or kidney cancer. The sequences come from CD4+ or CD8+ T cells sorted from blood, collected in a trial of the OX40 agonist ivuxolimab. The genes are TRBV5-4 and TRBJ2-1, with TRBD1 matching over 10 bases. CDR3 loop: CASSFWDRGNEQFF. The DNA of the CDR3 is TGTGCCAGCAGCTTTTGGGACAGGGGCAATGAGCAGTTCTTC.